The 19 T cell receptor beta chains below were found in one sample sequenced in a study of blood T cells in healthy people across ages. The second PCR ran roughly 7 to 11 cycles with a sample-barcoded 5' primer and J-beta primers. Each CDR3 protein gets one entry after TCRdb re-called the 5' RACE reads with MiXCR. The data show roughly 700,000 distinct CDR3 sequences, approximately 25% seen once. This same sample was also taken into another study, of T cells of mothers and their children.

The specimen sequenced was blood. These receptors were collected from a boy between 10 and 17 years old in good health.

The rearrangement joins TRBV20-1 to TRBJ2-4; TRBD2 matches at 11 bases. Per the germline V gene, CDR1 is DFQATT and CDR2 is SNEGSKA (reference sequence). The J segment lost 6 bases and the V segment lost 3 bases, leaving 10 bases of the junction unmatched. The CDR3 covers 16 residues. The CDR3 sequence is CSASLLAGESGNIQYF. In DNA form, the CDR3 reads TGCAGTGCTAGCTTACTAGCGGGAGAGTCGGGAAACATTCAGTACTTC.

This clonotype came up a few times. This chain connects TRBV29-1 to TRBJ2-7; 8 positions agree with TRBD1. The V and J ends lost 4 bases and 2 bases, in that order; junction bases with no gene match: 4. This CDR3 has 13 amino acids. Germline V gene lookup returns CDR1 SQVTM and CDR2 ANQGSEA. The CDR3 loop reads CSVGTGNPYEQYF. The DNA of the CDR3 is TGCAGCGTTGGGACAGGGAACCCCTACGAGCAGTACTTC.

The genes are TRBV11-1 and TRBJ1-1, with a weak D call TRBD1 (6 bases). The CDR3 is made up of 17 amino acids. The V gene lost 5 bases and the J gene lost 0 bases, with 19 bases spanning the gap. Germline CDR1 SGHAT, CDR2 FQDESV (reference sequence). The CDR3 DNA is TGTGCCAGCAGCCCTATAGGGGGAGCGGTCTTGAACACTGAAGCTTTCTTT. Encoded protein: CASSPIGGAVLNTEAFF.

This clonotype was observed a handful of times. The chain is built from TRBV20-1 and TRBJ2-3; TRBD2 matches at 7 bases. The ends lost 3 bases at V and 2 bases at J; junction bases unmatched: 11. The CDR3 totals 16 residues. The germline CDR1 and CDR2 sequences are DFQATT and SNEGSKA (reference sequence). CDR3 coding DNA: TGCAGTGCTAGCCTCGGGGGGTCTCAACTCACAGATACGCAGTATTTT. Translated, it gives CSASLGGSQLTDTQYF.

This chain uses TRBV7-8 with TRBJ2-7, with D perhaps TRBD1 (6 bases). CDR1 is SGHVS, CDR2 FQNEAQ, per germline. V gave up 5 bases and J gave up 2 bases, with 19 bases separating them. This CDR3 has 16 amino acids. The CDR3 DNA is TGTGCCAGCAGCCCAGGGGTTGGGCCGGAACCCTACGAGCAGTACTTC. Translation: CASSPGVGPEPYEQYF.

CDR3 residues: CASSLAPTYGYTF. For the CDR3, the DNA is TGCGCCAGCAGCTTGGCCCCTACGTATGGCTACACCTTC. The chain carries TRBV5-1 and TRBJ1-2; D not resolved. Germline CDR1 SGHRS, CDR2 YFSETQ. The CDR3 contains 13 residues. The germline V and J ends were trimmed by 0 bases and 5 bases, with 8 bases remaining between them.

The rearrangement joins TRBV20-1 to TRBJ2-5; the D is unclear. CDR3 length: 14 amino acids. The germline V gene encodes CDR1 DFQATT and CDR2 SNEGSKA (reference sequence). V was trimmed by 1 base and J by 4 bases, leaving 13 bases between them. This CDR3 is CSARGTEELETQYF. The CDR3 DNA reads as TGCAGTGCTAGAGGCACCGAAGAGCTAGAGACCCAGTACTTC.

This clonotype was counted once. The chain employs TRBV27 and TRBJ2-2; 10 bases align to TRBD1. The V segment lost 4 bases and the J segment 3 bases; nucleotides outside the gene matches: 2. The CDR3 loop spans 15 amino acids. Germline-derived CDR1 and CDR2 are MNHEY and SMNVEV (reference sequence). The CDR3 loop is CASSSGQGYTGELFF. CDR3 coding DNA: TGTGCCAGCAGTTCGGGACAGGGGTACACCGGGGAGCTGTTTTTT.

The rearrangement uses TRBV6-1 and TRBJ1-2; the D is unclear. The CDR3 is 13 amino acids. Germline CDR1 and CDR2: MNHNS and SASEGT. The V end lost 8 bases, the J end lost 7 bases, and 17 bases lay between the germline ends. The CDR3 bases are TGTGCCAGCCTTGGTATAATATTGTGTGGCTACACCTTC. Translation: CASLGIILCGYTF.

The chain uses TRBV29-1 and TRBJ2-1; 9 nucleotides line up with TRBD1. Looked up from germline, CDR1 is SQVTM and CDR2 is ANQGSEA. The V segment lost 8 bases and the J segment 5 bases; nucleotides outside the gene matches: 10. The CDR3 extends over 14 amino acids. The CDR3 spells CSPRTGVVNNEQFF. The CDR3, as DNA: TGCAGCCCCCGGACAGGGGTCGTAAACAATGAGCAGTTCTTC.

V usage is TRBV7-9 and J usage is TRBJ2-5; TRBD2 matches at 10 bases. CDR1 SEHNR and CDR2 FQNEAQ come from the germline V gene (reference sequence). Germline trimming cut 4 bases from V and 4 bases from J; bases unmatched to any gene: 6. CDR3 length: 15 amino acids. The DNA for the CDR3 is TGTGCCAGCAGCTACCTAGCGGGAGTGGGAGAGACCCAGTACTTC. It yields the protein CASSYLAGVGETQYF.

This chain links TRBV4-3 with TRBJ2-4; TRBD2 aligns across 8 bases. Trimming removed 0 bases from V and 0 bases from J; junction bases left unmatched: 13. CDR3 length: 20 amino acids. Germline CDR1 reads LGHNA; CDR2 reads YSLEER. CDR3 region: CASSQDHYGGATVAKNIQYF. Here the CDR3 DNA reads TGCGCCAGCAGCCAAGATCATTACGGGGGGGCCACTGTAGCCAAAAACATTCAGTACTTC.

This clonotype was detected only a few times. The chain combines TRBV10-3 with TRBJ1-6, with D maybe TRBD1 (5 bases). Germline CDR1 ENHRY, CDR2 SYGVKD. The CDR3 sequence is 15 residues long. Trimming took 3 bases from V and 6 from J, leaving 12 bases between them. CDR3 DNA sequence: TGTGCCATCAGTGACCCCCGGGACGCTAATTCACCCCTCCACTTT. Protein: CAISDPRDANSPLHF.

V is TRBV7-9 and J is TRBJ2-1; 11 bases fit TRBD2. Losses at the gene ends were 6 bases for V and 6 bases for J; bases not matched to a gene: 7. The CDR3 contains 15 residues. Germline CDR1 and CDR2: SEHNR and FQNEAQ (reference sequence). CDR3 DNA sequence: TGTGCCAGCAGACACGGACTAGCGGGCACCAATGAGCAGTTCTTC. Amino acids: CASRHGLAGTNEQFF.

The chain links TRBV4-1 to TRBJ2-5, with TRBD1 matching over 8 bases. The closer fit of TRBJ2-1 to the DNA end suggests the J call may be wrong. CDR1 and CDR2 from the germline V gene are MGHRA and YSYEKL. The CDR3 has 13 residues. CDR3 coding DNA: TGCGCCAGCAGCCAGGGACAGGACCTTGAGCAGTTCTTC. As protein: CASSQGQDLEQFF.

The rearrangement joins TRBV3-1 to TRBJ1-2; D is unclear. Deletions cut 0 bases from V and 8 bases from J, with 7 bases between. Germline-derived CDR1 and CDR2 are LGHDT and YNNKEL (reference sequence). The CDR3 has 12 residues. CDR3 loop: CASSQESKGYTF. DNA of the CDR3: TGTGCCAGCAGCCAAGAATCGAAAGGCTACACCTTC.

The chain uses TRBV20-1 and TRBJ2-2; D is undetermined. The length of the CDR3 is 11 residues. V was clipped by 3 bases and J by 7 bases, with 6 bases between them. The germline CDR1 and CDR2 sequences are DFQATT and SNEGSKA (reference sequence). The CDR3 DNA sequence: TGCAGTGCTAGGATGGGCGGGGAGCTGTTTTTT. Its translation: CSARMGGELFF.

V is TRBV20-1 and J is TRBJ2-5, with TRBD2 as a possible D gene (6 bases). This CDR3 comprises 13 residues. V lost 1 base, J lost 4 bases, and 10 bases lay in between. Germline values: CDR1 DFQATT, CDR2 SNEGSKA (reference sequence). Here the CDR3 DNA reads TGCAGTGCTAGAGCCGGGGGAGGAGAGACCCAGTACTTC. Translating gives CSARAGGGETQYF.

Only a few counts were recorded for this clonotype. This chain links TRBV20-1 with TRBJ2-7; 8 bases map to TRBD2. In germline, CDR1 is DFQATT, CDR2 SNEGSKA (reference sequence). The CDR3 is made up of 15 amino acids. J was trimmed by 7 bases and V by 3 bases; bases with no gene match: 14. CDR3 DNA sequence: TGCAGTGCTAGCGGAGCGGGAGAGGTCGTGGGTGAGCAGTACTTC. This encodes CSASGAGEVVGEQYF.